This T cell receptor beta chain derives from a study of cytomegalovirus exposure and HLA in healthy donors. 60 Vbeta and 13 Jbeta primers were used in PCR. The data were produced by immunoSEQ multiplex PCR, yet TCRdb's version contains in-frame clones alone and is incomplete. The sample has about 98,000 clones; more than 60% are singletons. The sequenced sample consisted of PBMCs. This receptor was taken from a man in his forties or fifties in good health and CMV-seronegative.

CDR3 bases: TGTGCCAGTACCGGGAAGGTGTCCGGGGAGCTGTTTTTT. Amino acids: CASTGKVSGELFF. The chain uses TRBV6-6 and TRBJ2-2, with a possible D match to TRBD2 (5 bases). V lost 9 bases to trimming and J lost 6 bases, with 14 bases between them. The germline V gene has CDR1 MNHNY and CDR2 SVGAGI (reference sequence). CDR3 size: 13 residues.